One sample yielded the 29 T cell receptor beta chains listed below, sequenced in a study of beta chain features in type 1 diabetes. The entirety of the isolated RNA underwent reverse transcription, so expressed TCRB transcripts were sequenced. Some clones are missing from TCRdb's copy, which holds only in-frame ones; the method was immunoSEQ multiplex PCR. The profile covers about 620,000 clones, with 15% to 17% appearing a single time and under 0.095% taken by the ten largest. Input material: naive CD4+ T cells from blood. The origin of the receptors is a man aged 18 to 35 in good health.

The CDR3 loop reads CASRPYGQKANTIYF. The CDR3 nucleotides are TGCGCCAGCAGGCCTTATGGACAGAAGGCAAACACCATATATTTT. The V call is TRBV4-1, the J call TRBJ1-3; TRBD1 is a possible D gene (6 bases). With 6 bases removed from V and 6 bases from J, the gap between germline ends came to 18 bases. The length of the CDR3 is 15 residues. CDR1 and CDR2 from the germline V gene are MGHRA and YSYEKL.

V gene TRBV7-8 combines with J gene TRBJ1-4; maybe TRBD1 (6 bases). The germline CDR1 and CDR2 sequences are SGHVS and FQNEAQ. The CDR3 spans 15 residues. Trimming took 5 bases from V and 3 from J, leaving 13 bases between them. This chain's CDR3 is CASSRNRVANEKLFF. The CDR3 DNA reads TGTGCCAGCAGCAGAAACAGGGTTGCTAATGAAAAACTGTTTTTT.

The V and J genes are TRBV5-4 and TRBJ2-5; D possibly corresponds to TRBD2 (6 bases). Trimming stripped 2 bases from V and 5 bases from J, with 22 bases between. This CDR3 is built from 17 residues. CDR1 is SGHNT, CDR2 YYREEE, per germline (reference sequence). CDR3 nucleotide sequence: TGTGCCAGCAGCTTAGGGCTTGAGCGGGCCCTCAGGGAGACCCAGTACTTC. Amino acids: CASSLGLERALRETQYF.

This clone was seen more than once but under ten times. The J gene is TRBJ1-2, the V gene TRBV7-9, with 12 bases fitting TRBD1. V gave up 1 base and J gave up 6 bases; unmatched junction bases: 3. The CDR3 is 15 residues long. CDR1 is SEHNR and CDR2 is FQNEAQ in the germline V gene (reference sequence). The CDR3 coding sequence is TGTGCCAGCAGCTTAGGGGACAGGGGGCGCGATGGCTACACCTTC. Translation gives CASSLGDRGRDGYTF.

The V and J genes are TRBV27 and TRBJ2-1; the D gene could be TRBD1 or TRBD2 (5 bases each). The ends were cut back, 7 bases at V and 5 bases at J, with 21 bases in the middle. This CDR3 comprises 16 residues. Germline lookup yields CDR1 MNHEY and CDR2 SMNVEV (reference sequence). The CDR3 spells CASKPPRGRGDNEQFF. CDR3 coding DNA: TGTGCCAGCAAGCCCCCTCGAGGGAGAGGGGACAATGAGCAGTTCTTC.

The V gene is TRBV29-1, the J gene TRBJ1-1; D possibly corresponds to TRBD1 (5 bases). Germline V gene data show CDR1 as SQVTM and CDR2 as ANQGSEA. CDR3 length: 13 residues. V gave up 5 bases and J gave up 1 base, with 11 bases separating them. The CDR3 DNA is TGCAGCGTTCGTTTTACAGGGAACACTGAAGCTTTCTTT. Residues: CSVRFTGNTEAFF.

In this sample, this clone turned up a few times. The CDR3 sequence: CASSAKTSGALSYEQYF. As DNA, the CDR3 is TGCGCCAGCAGCGCCAAGACTAGCGGAGCTCTCTCCTACGAGCAGTACTTC. The V gene is TRBV5-1, the J gene TRBJ2-7; 9 bases line up with TRBD2. The CDR3 covers 17 residues. The V segment lost 4 bases and the J segment 0 bases; nucleotides outside the gene matches: 11. The germline V gene encodes CDR1 SGHRS and CDR2 YFSETQ. Supplemented by reference TRBV5-1 and TRBJ2-7, the full variable domain reads KAGVTQTPRYLIKTRGQQVTLSCSPISGHRSVSWYQQTPGQGLQFLFEYFSETQRNKGNFPGRFSGRQFSNSRSEMNVSTLELGDSALYLCASSAKTSGALSYEQYFGPGTRLTVT.

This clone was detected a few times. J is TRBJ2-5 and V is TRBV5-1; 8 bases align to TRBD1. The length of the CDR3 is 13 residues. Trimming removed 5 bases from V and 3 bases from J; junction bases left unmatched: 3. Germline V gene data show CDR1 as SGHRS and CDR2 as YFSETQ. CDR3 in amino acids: CASRRTGKETQYF. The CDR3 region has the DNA TGCGCCAGCAGGAGGACAGGGAAAGAGACCCAGTACTTC.

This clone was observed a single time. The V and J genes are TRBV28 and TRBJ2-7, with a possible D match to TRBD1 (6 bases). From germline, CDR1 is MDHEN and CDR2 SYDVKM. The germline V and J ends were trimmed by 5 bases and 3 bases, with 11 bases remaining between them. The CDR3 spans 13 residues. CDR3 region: CASSTTGFYEQYF. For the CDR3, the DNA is TGTGCCAGCAGTACGACAGGTTTCTACGAGCAGTACTTC.

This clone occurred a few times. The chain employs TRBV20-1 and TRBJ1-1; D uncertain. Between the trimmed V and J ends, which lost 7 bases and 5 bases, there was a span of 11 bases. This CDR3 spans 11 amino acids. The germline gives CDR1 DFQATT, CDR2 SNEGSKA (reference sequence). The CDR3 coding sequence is TGCAGTGTAAGAAGGCAAACTGAAGCTTTCTTT. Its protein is CSVRRQTEAFF.

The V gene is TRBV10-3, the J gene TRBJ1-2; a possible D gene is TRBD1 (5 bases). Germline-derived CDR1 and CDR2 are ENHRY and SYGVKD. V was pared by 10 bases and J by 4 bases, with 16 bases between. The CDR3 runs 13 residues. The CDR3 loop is CATAREGGYGYTF. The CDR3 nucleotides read TGTGCCACCGCCAGGGAGGGAGGCTATGGCTACACCTTC.

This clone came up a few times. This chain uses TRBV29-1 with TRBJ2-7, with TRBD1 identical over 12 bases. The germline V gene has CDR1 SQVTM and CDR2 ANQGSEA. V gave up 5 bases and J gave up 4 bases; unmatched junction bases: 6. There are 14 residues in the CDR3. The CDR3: CSVSRDRGRYEQYF. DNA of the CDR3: TGCAGCGTTAGCCGGGACAGGGGGCGATACGAGCAGTACTTC.

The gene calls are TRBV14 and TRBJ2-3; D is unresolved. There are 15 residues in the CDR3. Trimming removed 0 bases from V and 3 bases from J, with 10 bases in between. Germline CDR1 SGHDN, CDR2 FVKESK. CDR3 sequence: CASSQETGQTDTQYF. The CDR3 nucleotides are TGTGCCAGCAGCCAAGAGACGGGCCAAACAGATACGCAGTATTTT.

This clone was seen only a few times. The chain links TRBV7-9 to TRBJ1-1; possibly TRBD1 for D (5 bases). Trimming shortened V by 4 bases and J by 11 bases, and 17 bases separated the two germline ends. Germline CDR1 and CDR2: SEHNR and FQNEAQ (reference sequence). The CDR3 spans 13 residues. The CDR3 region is CASSSPGVLLAFF. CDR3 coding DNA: TGTGCCAGCAGCTCCCCGGGGGTATTGTTGGCTTTCTTT.

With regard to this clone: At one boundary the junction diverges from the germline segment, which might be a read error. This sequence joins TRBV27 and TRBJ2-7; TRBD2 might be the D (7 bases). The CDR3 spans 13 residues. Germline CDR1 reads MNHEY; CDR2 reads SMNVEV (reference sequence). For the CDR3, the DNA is TGTGCCAGCAGCCAAGGGAGGGCAGGGGTATTGGACTTC. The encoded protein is CASSQGRAGVLDF.

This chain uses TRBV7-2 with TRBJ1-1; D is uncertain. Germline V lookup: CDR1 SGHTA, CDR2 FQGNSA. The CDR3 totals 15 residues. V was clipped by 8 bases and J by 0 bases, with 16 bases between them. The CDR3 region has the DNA TGTGCCAGCTCTACGACACAACTTATGAACACTGAAGCTTTCTTT. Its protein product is CASSTTQLMNTEAFF. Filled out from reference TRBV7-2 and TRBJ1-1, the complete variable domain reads GAGVSQSPSNKVTEKGKDVELRCDPISGHTALYWYRQSLGQGLEFLIYFQGNSAPDKSGLPSDRFSAERTGGSVSTLTIQRTQQEDSAVYLCASSTTQLMNTEAFFGQGTRLTVV.

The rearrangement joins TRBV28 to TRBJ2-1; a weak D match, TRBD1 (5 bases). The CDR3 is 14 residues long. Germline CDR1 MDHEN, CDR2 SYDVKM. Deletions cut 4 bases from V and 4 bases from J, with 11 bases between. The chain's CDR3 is CASSSQGGYNEQFF. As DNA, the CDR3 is TGTGCCAGCAGTTCCCAGGGTGGGTACAATGAGCAGTTCTTC.

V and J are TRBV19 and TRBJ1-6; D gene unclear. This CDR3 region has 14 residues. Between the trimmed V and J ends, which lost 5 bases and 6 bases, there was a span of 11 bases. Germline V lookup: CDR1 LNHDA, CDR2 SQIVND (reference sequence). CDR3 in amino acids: CASSSGSGNSPLHF. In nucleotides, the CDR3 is TGTGCCAGTAGTTCGGGGTCCGGTAATTCACCCCTCCACTTT.

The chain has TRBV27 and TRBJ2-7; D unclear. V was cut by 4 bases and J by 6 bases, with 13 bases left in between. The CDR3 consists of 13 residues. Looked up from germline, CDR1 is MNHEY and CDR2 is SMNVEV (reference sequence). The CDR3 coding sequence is TGTGCCAGCAGTTCGGTAGTTTTCGGCGAGCAGTACTTC. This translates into CASSSVVFGEQYF.

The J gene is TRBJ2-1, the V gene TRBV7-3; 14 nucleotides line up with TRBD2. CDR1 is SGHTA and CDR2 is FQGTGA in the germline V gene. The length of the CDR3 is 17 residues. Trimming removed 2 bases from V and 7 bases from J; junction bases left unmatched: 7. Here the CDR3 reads CASSLGTSGRRGNEQFF. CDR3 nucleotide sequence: TGTGCCAGCAGCTTAGGGACTAGCGGGAGAAGGGGGAATGAGCAGTTCTTC.

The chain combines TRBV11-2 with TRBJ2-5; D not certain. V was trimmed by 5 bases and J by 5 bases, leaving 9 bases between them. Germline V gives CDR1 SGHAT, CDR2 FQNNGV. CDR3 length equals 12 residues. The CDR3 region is CASSPTRETQYF. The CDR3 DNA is TGTGCCAGCAGCCCCACCCGGGAGACCCAGTACTTC. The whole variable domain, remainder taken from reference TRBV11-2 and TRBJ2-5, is EAGVAQSPRYKIIEKRQSVAFWCNPISGHATLYWYQQILGQGPKLLIQFQNNGVVDDSQLPKDRFSAERLKGVDSTLKIQPAKLEDSAVYLCASSPTRETQYFGPGTRLLVL.

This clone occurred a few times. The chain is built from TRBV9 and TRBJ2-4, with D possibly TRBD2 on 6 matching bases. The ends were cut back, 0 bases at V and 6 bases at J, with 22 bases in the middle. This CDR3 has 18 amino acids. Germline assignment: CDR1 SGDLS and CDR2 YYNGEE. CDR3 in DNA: TGTGCCAGCAGCGTAGGTGGTCTGAAGGGCGTCGGGAGAAACATTCAGTACTTC. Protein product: CASSVGGLKGVGRNIQYF.

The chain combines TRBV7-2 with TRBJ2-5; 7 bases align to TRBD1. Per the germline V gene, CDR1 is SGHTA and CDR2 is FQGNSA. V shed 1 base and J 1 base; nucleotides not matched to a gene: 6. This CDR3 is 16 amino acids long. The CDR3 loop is CASSLVAGGIQETQYF. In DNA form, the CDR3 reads TGTGCCAGCAGCTTAGTGGCAGGGGGAATCCAAGAGACCCAGTACTTC.

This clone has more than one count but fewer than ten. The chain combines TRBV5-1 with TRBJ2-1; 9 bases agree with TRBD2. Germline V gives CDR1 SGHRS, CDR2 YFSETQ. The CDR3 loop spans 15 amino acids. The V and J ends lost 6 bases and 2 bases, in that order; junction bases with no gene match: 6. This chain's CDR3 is CASTLSGSPYNEQFF. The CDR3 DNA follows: TGCGCCAGCACTCTTAGCGGGAGTCCCTACAATGAGCAGTTCTTC.

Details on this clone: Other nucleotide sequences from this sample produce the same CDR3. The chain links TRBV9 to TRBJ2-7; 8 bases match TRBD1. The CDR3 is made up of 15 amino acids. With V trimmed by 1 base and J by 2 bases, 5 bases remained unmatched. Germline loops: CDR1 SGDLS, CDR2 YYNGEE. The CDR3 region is CASSVRGQGPYEQYF. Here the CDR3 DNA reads TGTGCCAGCAGCGTAAGAGGACAGGGCCCCTACGAGCAGTACTTC.

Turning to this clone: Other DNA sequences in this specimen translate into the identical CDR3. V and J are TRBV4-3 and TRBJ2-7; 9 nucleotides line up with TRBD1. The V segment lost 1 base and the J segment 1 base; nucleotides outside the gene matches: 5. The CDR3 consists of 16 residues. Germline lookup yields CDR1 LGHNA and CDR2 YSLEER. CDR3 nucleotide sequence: TGCGCCAGCAGCCAAGGTGGGACAGGGAGATCCTACGAGCAGTACTTC. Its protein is CASSQGGTGRSYEQYF.

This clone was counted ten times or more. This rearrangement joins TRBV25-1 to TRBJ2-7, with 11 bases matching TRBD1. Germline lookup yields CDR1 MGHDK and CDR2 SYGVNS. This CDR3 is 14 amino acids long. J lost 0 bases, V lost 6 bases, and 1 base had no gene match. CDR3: CASRGTGGSYEQYF. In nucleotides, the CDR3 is TGTGCCAGCAGGGGGACAGGGGGCTCCTACGAGCAGTACTTC.

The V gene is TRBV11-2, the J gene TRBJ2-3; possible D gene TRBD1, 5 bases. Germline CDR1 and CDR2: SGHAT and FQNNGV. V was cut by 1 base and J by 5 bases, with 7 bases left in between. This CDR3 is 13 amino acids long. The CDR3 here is CASSLGQGDTQYF. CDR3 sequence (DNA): TGTGCCAGCAGCTTAGGGCAGGGAGATACGCAGTATTTT.

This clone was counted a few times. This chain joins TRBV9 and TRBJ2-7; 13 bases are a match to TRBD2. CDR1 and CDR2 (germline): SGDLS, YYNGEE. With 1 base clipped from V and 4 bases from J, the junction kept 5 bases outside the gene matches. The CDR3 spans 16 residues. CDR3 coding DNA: TGTGCCAGCAGCGTACTGGGGACTAGCGGGGTTTACGAGCAGTACTTC. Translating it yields CASSVLGTSGVYEQYF.